These 28 T cell receptor beta chains share one sample of origin, sequenced in a study of blood T cells in healthy people across ages. The authors ran a second PCR of roughly 6 to 11 cycles using a sample-barcoded 5' primer and a J-beta primer mix. A single record per CDR3 protein comes from TCRdb applying MiXCR to the 5' RACE reads. The sample yields 980,000 or so distinct CDR3 sequences, roughly 48% seen once. Sequenced sample: blood. The receptors come from a man aged 25-45 years in good health.

V and J are TRBV4-2 and TRBJ2-3; D may correspond to TRBD1 or TRBD2 (5 bases each). This CDR3 comprises 15 residues. Germline V gene sequence: CDR1 LGHNA, CDR2 YNFKEQ. Trimming removed 0 bases from V and 6 bases from J, with 13 bases in between. CDR3 amino acids: CASSQDNAGADTQYF. The CDR3 DNA reads TGTGCCAGCAGCCAAGATAACGCCGGGGCGGATACGCAGTATTTT.

In DNA, the CDR3 is TGTGCCAGCAGTTTCACAGGGGTCGTGAACGAGCAGTACTTC. Encoded protein: CASSFTGVVNEQYF. V is TRBV12-3 or TRBV12-4 and J is TRBJ2-7; TRBD1 agrees at 7 bases. V lost 3 bases to trimming and J lost 5 bases; unmatched junction nucleotides: 7. CDR3 length: 14 residues.

The gene calls are TRBV6-2 or TRBV6-3 and TRBJ2-7; no firm D call. The ends were cut back, 7 bases at V and 1 base at J, with 17 bases in the middle. CDR3 length equals 15 residues. CDR1 is MNHEY and CDR2 is SVGEGT in the germline V gene. The CDR3 spells CASNHPEKLSYEQYF. The CDR3 DNA reads TGTGCCAGCAATCACCCCGAGAAGCTTTCCTACGAGCAGTACTTC.

J is TRBJ2-5 and V is TRBV6-4; TRBD1 is a possible D gene (6 bases). Trimming shortened V by 4 bases and J by 2 bases, and 14 bases separated the two germline ends. The CDR3 contains 15 residues. From germline, CDR1 is MRHNA and CDR2 SNTAGT. CDR3 nucleotide sequence: TGTGCCAGCAGTGCAGGGGCAGGAGAACAAGAGACCCAGTACTTC. It yields the protein CASSAGAGEQETQYF.

The V and J genes are TRBV4-2 and TRBJ1-4; D gene uncertain. The ends were cut back, 0 bases at V and 3 bases at J, with 11 bases in the middle. The V gene's germline CDR1 is LGHNA and CDR2 YNFKEQ. The CDR3 loop spans 16 amino acids. The CDR3 DNA follows: TGTGCCAGCAGCCAAGATCCGCGGGGTTCTAATGAAAAACTGTTTTTT. Translation: CASSQDPRGSNEKLFF.

The V call is TRBV6-2 or TRBV6-3, the J call TRBJ1-1, with a weak D call TRBD1 (5 bases). The CDR3 is 13 residues long. Germline CDR1 reads MNHEY; CDR2 reads SVGEGT. V lost 11 bases to trimming and J lost 6 bases, with 19 bases between them. CDR3 region: CAGHRGGRAEAFF. CDR3 coding DNA: TGTGCCGGCCACCGGGGGGGACGGGCTGAAGCTTTCTTT.

This chain connects TRBV10-3 to TRBJ2-3; no clear D gene. The CDR3 has 16 residues. V was cut by 0 bases and J by 3 bases, with 13 bases left in between. The germline CDR1 and CDR2 sequences are ENHRY and SYGVKD. The CDR3 DNA reads as TGTGCCATCAGTGAGTCAACAGCACTTAGTACAGATACGCAGTATTTT. This encodes CAISESTALSTDTQYF.

This clonotype was counted between two and nine times. The chain uses TRBV6-2 or TRBV6-3 and TRBJ2-4; D uncertain. The CDR3 runs 13 residues. V was pared by 4 bases and J by 5 bases, with 9 bases between. Germline lookup yields CDR1 MNHEY and CDR2 SVGEGT. The CDR3 nucleotides read TGTGCCAGCAGTTCTACCAGAGAAAACATTCAGTACTTC. This gives the protein CASSSTRENIQYF.

The chain recombines TRBV7-2 with TRBJ1-4, with 9 positions matching TRBD1. CDR1 and CDR2 (germline): SGHTA, FQGNSA. V gave up 1 base and J gave up 3 bases; unmatched junction bases: 3. The CDR3 extends over 16 amino acids. CDR3 amino acids: CASSLVQGAANEKLFF. CDR3 nucleotide sequence: TGTGCCAGCAGCTTAGTACAGGGGGCGGCTAATGAAAAACTGTTTTTT.

This clonotype was counted a few times. The rearrangement links TRBV7-9 to TRBJ1-5; D gene ambiguous. Deletions cut 2 bases from V and 5 bases from J, with 10 bases between. Germline assignment: CDR1 SEHNR and CDR2 FQNEAQ (reference sequence). The CDR3 contains 14 residues. For the CDR3, the DNA is TGTGCCAGCAGCTTAACGGACCCGTATCAGCCCCAGCATTTT. Its protein is CASSLTDPYQPQHF.

The V call is TRBV5-1, the J call TRBJ2-1; possibly TRBD1 or TRBD2 for D (7 bases each). The DNA end lines up better with TRBJ2-7; the J call may be wrong. The CDR3 length is 18 residues. Per germline, CDR1 SGHRS and CDR2 YFSETQ. The CDR3, as DNA: TGCGCCAGCAGCTGGGGGGGACAGCAGAAATACTCCTACAATGAGCAGTACTTC. Its protein product is CASSWGGQQKYSYNEQYF.

This sequence joins TRBV7-2 and TRBJ2-4; D is unresolved. Trimming cost V 1 base and J 7 bases, with 8 bases left between them. The germline CDR1 and CDR2 sequences are SGHTA and FQGNSA. The CDR3 runs 13 residues. CDR3 DNA: TGTGCCAGCAGCTTAGGAGACCTCAACATTCAGTACTTC. Its protein product is CASSLGDLNIQYF.

The J gene is TRBJ1-2, the V gene TRBV12-3 or TRBV12-4; the D gene is possibly TRBD1 (6 bases). The CDR3 runs 16 residues. Trimming left V 11 bases short and J 2 bases short, with 24 bases between. For the CDR3, the DNA is TGTGCCTCCACTTATTACGGGGCAGGGGAAAACTATGGCTACACCTTC. Amino acids: CASTYYGAGENYGYTF.

The sample holds many counts of this clonotype. The chain has TRBV12-3 or TRBV12-4 and TRBJ2-1; TRBD1 agrees at 8 bases. CDR3 length: 20 amino acids. J was trimmed by 6 bases and V by 10 bases; bases with no gene match: 29. In DNA form, the CDR3 reads TGTGCCACCTCCCCCGGAAGGACAGGGTTGGTCTTCGAACGATTCAATGAGCAGTTCTTC. Its protein is CATSPGRTGLVFERFNEQFF.

This clonotype was counted a few times. The chain uses TRBV20-1 and TRBJ2-7; 7 nucleotides match TRBD1. The CDR3 is 12 residues long. Germline values: CDR1 DFQATT, CDR2 SNEGSKA (reference sequence). The ends lost 7 bases at V and 0 bases at J; junction bases unmatched: 3. The CDR3 DNA follows: TGCAGTGTAGACAGGGCCTCCTACGAGCAGTACTTC. Translating gives CSVDRASYEQYF.

This clonotype came up once. The chain has TRBV14 and TRBJ2-1; D is perhaps TRBD2 (5 bases). V lost 1 base to trimming and J lost 0 bases, with 16 bases between them. CDR1 is SGHDN and CDR2 is FVKESK in the germline V gene. The CDR3 has 18 amino acids. The CDR3 loop is CASSQAGRAGLSYNEQFF. The CDR3 nucleotides are TGTGCCAGCAGCCAAGCGGGTCGGGCGGGCCTCTCCTACAATGAGCAGTTCTTC.

This chain joins TRBV6-6 and TRBJ2-3; 14 bases map to TRBD2. After removal of 7 bases from V and 8 bases from J, the junction contained 5 bases not matched to a gene. The CDR3 is 14 amino acids. Germline V gives CDR1 MNHNY, CDR2 SVGAGI (reference sequence). In nucleotides, the CDR3 is TGTGCCAGCACCCGAGGGACTAGCGGGGGTACGCAGTATTTT. This translates into CASTRGTSGGTQYF.

This chain links TRBV24-1 with TRBJ2-2; D ambiguous. CDR3 length: 17 residues. The germline V gene has CDR1 KGHDR and CDR2 SFDVKD. V lost 1 base and J 1 base, leaving 12 bases between the germline ends. The CDR3 reads CATSDFRSTLNTGELFF. Here the CDR3 DNA reads TGTGCCACCAGTGATTTTCGATCTACCCTGAACACCGGGGAGCTGTTTTTT.

V usage is TRBV6-1 and J usage is TRBJ2-3; tentative D call: TRBD2 (5 bases). This CDR3 contains 16 residues. The germline V gene has CDR1 MNHNS and CDR2 SASEGT. The V end was cut by 7 bases, the J end by 5 bases, with 22 bases between. The CDR3 spells CASTGSPGIGIDTQYF. CDR3 in DNA: TGTGCCAGCACCGGATCACCGGGAATCGGAATAGATACGCAGTATTTT.

V is TRBV20-1 and J is TRBJ1-5; 8 bases match TRBD1. Germline V lookup: CDR1 DFQATT, CDR2 SNEGSKA (reference sequence). With 1 base clipped from V and 5 bases from J, the junction kept 10 bases outside the gene matches. This CDR3 comprises 16 residues. The CDR3 sequence is CSARGISDRVYQPQHF. The CDR3 coding sequence is TGCAGTGCTAGAGGGATTTCGGACAGGGTTTATCAGCCCCAGCATTTT.

Only one count was recorded for this clonotype. The V gene is TRBV4-2, the J gene TRBJ2-7; tentatively, D is TRBD1 (5 bases). CDR1 and CDR2 from the germline V gene are LGHNA and YNFKEQ. V was shortened by 2 bases and J by 7 bases, with 12 bases between the two germline ends. CDR3 length equals 13 residues. The CDR3 DNA reads TGTGCCAGCAGCCAAAAGGGGTCCGGGGAGCAGTACTTC. Protein product: CASSQKGSGEQYF.

The chain has TRBV2 and TRBJ1-1, with a weak D call TRBD1 (5 bases). Between the trimmed V and J ends, which lost 6 bases and 0 bases, there was a span of 14 bases. The CDR3 is made up of 15 amino acids. Germline CDR1 is SNHLY and CDR2 is FYNNEI. This chain's CDR3 is CASRTREGMNTEAFF. CDR3 bases: TGTGCCAGCAGAACTCGTGAGGGGATGAACACTGAAGCTTTCTTT.

V usage is TRBV12-3 or TRBV12-4 and J usage is TRBJ2-3, with D unresolved. The CDR3 is 13 residues long. The germline V and J ends were trimmed by 0 bases and 2 bases, with 3 bases remaining between them. CDR3 DNA sequence: TGTGCCAGCAGTTTAGCCCACACAGATACGCAGTATTTT. The encoded protein is CASSLAHTDTQYF.

The chain is built from TRBV12-3 or TRBV12-4 and TRBJ1-3, with TRBD1 matching over 7 bases. V lost 6 bases and J lost 2; bases outside the gene matches: 7. The CDR3 extends over 15 amino acids. CDR3 sequence: CASRPDRSPGNTIYF. Here the CDR3 DNA reads TGTGCCAGCAGACCGGACAGGAGCCCTGGAAACACCATATATTTT.

The chain uses TRBV29-1 and TRBJ2-2; 9 bases fit TRBD1. The V segment lost 7 bases and the J segment 7 bases; nucleotides outside the gene matches: 10. This CDR3 is 14 amino acids long. CDR1 is SQVTM, CDR2 ANQGSEA, per germline. This chain's CDR3 is CSAKPGTGNGELFF. Here the CDR3 DNA reads TGCAGCGCCAAACCGGGGACAGGGAACGGGGAGCTGTTTTTT.

This clonotype was detected a few times. This chain joins TRBV6-1 and TRBJ1-2; TRBD1 is a possible D gene (6 bases). Per the germline V gene, CDR1 is MNHNS and CDR2 is SASEGT. This CDR3 has 17 amino acids. V lost 4 bases, J lost 2 bases, and 20 bases lay in between. The CDR3 loop is CASSGGQAELWNYGYTF. The CDR3 DNA follows: TGTGCCAGCAGTGGGGGACAAGCCGAACTTTGGAACTATGGCTACACCTTC.

The table lists this clonotype with a few counts. The chain carries TRBV12-3 or TRBV12-4 and TRBJ2-7; D gene uncertain. Trimming took 5 bases from V and 2 from J, leaving 13 bases between them. The CDR3 runs to 14 residues. CDR3 region: CASSPQGPTYEQYF. DNA for the CDR3: TGTGCCAGCAGTCCCCAAGGACCCACCTACGAGCAGTACTTC.

The chain links TRBV27 to TRBJ1-2; 12 bases align to TRBD1. The junction had 4 bases not matched to a gene; V was cut back by 4 bases and J by 7 bases. Germline-derived CDR1 and CDR2 are MNHEY and SMNVEV (reference sequence). The CDR3 contains 14 residues. CDR3 coding DNA: TGTGCCAGCAGTTCCGGGACAGGGGGCGGTGGCTACACCTTC. It yields the protein CASSSGTGGGGYTF.